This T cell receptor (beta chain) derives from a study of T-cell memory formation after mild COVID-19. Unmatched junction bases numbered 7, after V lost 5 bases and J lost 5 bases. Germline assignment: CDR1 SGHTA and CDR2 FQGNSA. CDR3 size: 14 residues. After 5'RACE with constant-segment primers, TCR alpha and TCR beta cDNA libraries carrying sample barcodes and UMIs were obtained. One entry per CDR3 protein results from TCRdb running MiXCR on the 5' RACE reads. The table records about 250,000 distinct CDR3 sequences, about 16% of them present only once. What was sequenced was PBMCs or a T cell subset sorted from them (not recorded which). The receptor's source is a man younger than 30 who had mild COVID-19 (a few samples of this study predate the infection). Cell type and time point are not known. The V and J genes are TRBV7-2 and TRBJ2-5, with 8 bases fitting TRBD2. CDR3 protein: CASSPRTSSETQYF. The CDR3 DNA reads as TGTGCCAGCAGCCCACGGACTAGCAGCGAGACCCAGTACTTC.